These 6 T cell receptor beta chains were all obtained from the same sample, sequenced in a study of graft-versus-host responses after intestinal transplantation. These receptors' targets are unknown. The data were produced by immunoSEQ multiplex PCR, yet TCRdb's version contains in-frame clones alone and is incomplete. The sample has some 64,000 clones, roughly nine tenths seen once. The sequencing used unstimulated CD8+ T cells sorted from spleen or lymph node cells, collected before transplant. These receptors originate from a human donor who was the organ donor for an intestinal transplant.

The chain recombines TRBV28 with TRBJ2-1; D not resolved. The CDR3 is made up of 16 amino acids. Trimming took 2 bases from V and 0 from J, leaving 11 bases between them. Germline V CDR1 and CDR2: MDHEN, SYDVKM. The CDR3 DNA reads TGTGCCAGCAGTTTACTTTCTCTAATCTCCTACAATGAGCAGTTCTTC. Its protein product is CASSLLSLISYNEQFF.

J is TRBJ1-3 and V is TRBV4-2, with D tentatively TRBD1 (5 bases). This CDR3 has 15 residues. V was shortened by 0 bases and J by 4 bases, with 10 bases between the two germline ends. Germline V gives CDR1 LGHNA, CDR2 YNFKEQ. The DNA of the CDR3 is TGTGCCAGCAGCCAAGATGAGGAGGGGGGAAACACCATATATTTT. It specifies CASSQDEEGGNTIYF.

The CDR3 nucleotides read TGTGCCAGCAGCGTAGGAGGGTGGAGGGGGCGCCCAAGCTCTGGGGCCAACGTCCTGACTTTC. Translating gives CASSVGGWRGRPSSGANVLTF. The V gene is TRBV9, the J gene TRBJ2-6, with a weak D call TRBD1 (7 bases). CDR1 SGDLS and CDR2 YYNGEE come from the germline V gene. V was clipped by 0 bases and J by 0 bases, with 22 bases between them. This CDR3 region has 21 residues.

This chain links TRBV7-3 with TRBJ2-1; TRBD1 might be the D (5 bases). The CDR3 runs to 16 residues. Germline V gene sequence: CDR1 SGHTA, CDR2 FQGTGA. The V end was cut by 1 base, the J end by 4 bases, with 14 bases between. The CDR3 bases are TGTGCCAGCAGCTTAAACAGGCAGGAAACATACAATGAGCAGTTCTTC. Translation gives CASSLNRQETYNEQFF.

The chain is built from TRBV5-6 and TRBJ2-2, with unresolved D. Trimming left V 3 bases short and J 3 bases short, with 9 bases between. The CDR3 has 14 amino acids. Per germline, CDR1 SGHDT and CDR2 YYEEEE. CDR3 loop: CASSSELYTGELFF. DNA for the CDR3: TGTGCCAGCAGCTCCGAGCTATACACCGGGGAGCTGTTTTTT.

This rearrangement joins TRBV25-1 to TRBJ2-3, with D perhaps TRBD1 (5 bases). CDR3 length equals 13 residues. Germline V CDR1 and CDR2: MGHDK, SYGVNS. Trimming shortened V by 3 bases and J by 2 bases, and 6 bases separated the two germline ends. The CDR3 region is CASSDRVTDTQYF. Written as DNA, the CDR3 is TGTGCCAGCAGTGACAGGGTCACAGATACGCAGTATTTT.